Described below is a single TCR beta chain sequence and its context. The source of the sample is a study of monozygotic twins with inflammatory bowel disease. The CDR3 runs 13 residues. CDR1 and CDR2 (germline): DFQATT, SNEGSKA (reference sequence). With the 5' RACE reads reprocessed, TCRdb shows one record per CDR3 protein and no DNA. This sample contains about 210,000 distinct CDR3 sequences. The rearrangement links TRBV20-1 to TRBJ2-7; TCRdb outputs TRBD1, but without DNA this stays unchecked. Sequenced sample: blood. This sequence was found in a human donor with ulcerative colitis or Crohn's disease, or a healthy co-twin of an affected twin (not recorded which). This CDR3 is CSAWTGQTYEQYF.